This TCR beta chain was identified during a study of T cell repertoires in cytomegalovirus infection. Background on the study: Indicated by public TCR beta signatures were CMV infection and matching HLA type. Study-wide results and caveats: HLA-C-restricted CMV clonotypes gave the most frequent clonotype in two of eight donors.

TCRdb passed the reads through MiXCR, listing each CDR3 protein once. The sample lists roughly 300,000 distinct CDR3 sequences, over 20% occurring once. V shed 1 base, J shed 3 bases, and the junction held 4 bases outside the gene matches. This CDR3 comprises 15 residues. Germline values: CDR1 SGHTA, CDR2 FQGNSA. This clonotype turned up a few times. Antigen unknown. This clonotype was sampled from a human donor in good health (CMV status not recorded). Some clones in this sample may be carry-over from other donors' samples. The chain recombines TRBV7-2 with TRBJ2-7, with 9 nucleotides matching TRBD1. The sequencing input was PBMCs. Written as DNA, the CDR3 is TGTGCCAGCAGCTTAGGGGACAGGGCTGTCTACGAGCAGTACTTC. It translates to CASSLGDRAVYEQYF. The complete variable domain, with remaining parts taken from reference TRBV7-2 and TRBJ2-7, reads GAGVSQSPSNKVTEKGKDVELRCDPISGHTALYWYRQSLGQGLEFLIYFQGNSAPDKSGLPSDRFSAERTGGSVSTLTIQRTQQEDSAVYLCASSLGDRAVYEQYFGPGTRLTVT.